The clone carrying this T cell receptor beta chain has at least ten counts. Antigen: not known. This sample stems from a study of CD8 T cells in ankylosing spondylitis. Study findings and constraints: What seemed typical of ankylosing spondylitis blood was a TCR beta motif built from 7 or 8 highly homologous variants.

The V gene lost 0 bases and the J gene lost 1 base, with 9 bases spanning the gap. The CDR3 extends over 15 amino acids. From germline, CDR1 is MNHEY and CDR2 SVGAGI. Using its own MiXCR run on the 5' RACE reads, TCRdb lists one record per CDR3 protein. In the table there are under 200,000 distinct CDR3 sequences, around 10% of which are singletons. Sequenced: blood, either unsorted or a sorted T cell fraction (not recorded which). The sequence came from a male donor with ankylosing spondylitis or in good health (not recorded which). The chain couples TRBV6-5 to TRBJ1-1; D may be TRBD1 (5 bases). The CDR3 spells CASSYSQAANTEAFF. The CDR3, as DNA: TGTGCCAGCAGTTACTCACAGGCAGCGAACACTGAAGCTTTCTTT.